The T cell receptor beta chain described here comes from a study of T cells in Graves' hyperthyroidism and ophthalmopathy. Study at large: Before any treatment, at initial diagnosis, peripheral blood was collected. Study-level points and caveats: Clonotypes that were expanded in thyroid above 0.001 mostly appeared in blood too.

The TCR beta CDR3 regions underwent amplification using RNA transcripts as the source. RT-PCR in the first round (using the HTBI primer set) targeted the TCR CDR3. Using its own MiXCR run on the multiplex PCR reads, TCRdb lists one record per CDR3 protein. The profile covers around 520,000 distinct CDR3 sequences, with about 24% appearing a single time and approximately 10% taken by the ten largest. Between the trimmed V and J ends, which lost 5 bases and 6 bases, there was a span of 23 bases. Per germline, CDR1 SGHAT and CDR2 FQNNGV. The CDR3 extends over 16 amino acids. Of note for this clonotype: Antigen unknown.

The V gene is TRBV11-2, the J gene TRBJ2-7; perhaps TRBD2 as D (6 bases). The sequenced sample consisted of blood. This TCR was sampled from a woman aged 25 to 45 with Graves' ophthalmopathy. The CDR3 reads CASSPYRPGQGGEQYF. In DNA form, the CDR3 reads TGTGCCAGCAGCCCATACCGGCCTGGGCAGGGAGGCGAGCAGTACTTC.